This TCR beta chain was recovered during a study of siplizumab effects on memory and regulatory T cells. Study results and limitations: In unstimulated cells, naive T cells appeared more diverse than memory T cells and seemed major alloresponse contributors.

This clone was recorded once. Antigen: not known. This CDR3 has 19 amino acids. The J segment lost 4 bases and the V segment lost 4 bases, leaving 16 bases of the junction unmatched. Germline CDR1 is LGHNA and CDR2 is YNFKEQ. Using immunoSEQ multiplex PCR, the repertoire was profiled, and TCRdb retains in-frame clones only, with some absent. Of 110,000 or so clones listed, 90% to 95% are singletons. This TCR was sampled from a human donor in good health. The sequenced sample was CD4+ T cells sorted from blood. This chain joins TRBV4-2 and TRBJ1-1, with 12 bases lining up with TRBD1. CDR3 DNA: TGTGCCAGCAGCCTACAAATCTCCACCGGGACAGGGGGCCCCACTGAAGCTTTCTTT. Translated, it gives CASSLQISTGTGGPTEAFF.